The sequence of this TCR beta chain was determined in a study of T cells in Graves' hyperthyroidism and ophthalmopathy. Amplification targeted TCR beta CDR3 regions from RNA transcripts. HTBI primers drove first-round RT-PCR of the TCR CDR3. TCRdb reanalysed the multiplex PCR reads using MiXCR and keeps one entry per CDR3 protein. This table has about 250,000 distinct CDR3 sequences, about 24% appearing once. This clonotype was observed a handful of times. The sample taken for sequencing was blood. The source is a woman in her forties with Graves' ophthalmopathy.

The CDR3 reads CASSQDWPGDSYEQYF. The DNA of the CDR3 is TGTGCCAGCAGCCAAGATTGGCCAGGGGACTCCTACGAGCAGTACTTC. V is TRBV4-2 and J is TRBJ2-7, with D possibly matching TRBD1 (6 bases). Germline V gives CDR1 LGHNA, CDR2 YNFKEQ. The CDR3 runs 16 residues. V was cut by 0 bases and J by 0 bases, with 12 bases left in between.